The clone carrying this T cell receptor beta chain was picked up many times. This record comes from a study of regulatory T cells in long-lasting Graves disease. The authors built TCR beta libraries using iRepertoire HTBI primers and Arm-PCR of CDR3 regions. Each CDR3 protein is one row after TCRdb ran MiXCR on the multiplex PCR reads. The table lists some 340,000 distinct CDR3 sequences, roughly 12% of them singletons. Documented time point: newly diagnosed GD, antithyroid drugs for less than 3 months. PBMC-derived RNA was used for the TCR library. Doctors identified Graves' disease using the American Thyroid Association guidelines. Germline V gives CDR1 KGHDR, CDR2 SFDVKD. This CDR3 has 13 residues. V lost 9 bases and J lost 1, with 8 bases in between. Another study also made use of these data, one on T cells in Graves' hyperthyroidism and ophthalmopathy. That paper notes: A set of HTBI primers served as the primers for a first-round RT-PCR of the TCR CDR3. Peripheral blood also featured most of the thyroid clonotypes expanded above 0.001. A model of 13 V-J pairs discriminated ophthalmopathy from stable hyperthyroidism.

The source is a woman between 18 and 29 years old with Graves disease. Here the sequenced sample was peripheral blood mononuclear cells (PBMCs), taken at new diagnosis, from a patient treated with antithyroid drugs. The J gene is TRBJ2-2, the V gene TRBV24-1, with D perhaps matching TRBD1 (5 bases). CDR3 in amino acids: CATADRNTGELFF. CDR3 in DNA: TGTGCCACCGCCGACAGGAACACCGGGGAGCTGTTTTTT.